This entry concerns a single TCR beta chain. The junction differs from germline at one of its ends, possibly a read error. Per sample, no less than 5 micrograms of total RNA were extracted. The second PCR ran about 7 to 12 cycles with a sample-barcoded 5' primer and J-beta primers. TCRdb re-called the 5' RACE reads through MiXCR, storing one row per CDR3 protein. The data hold 1.5 million or so distinct CDR3 sequences, with less than 45% observed a single time. This specimen comes from a study of blood T cells in healthy people across ages. The sequencing input was blood. The TCR sequence derives from a woman aged 18-29 years in good health.

Written as DNA, the CDR3 is TGTGCCAGCAGTTTAACCCCGGGCGGGCTTAGCAGAGATACGCAGTATTTT. It encodes CASSLTPGGLSRDTQYF. The rearrangement joins TRBV6-2 or TRBV6-3 to TRBJ2-3; D might be TRBD2 (5 bases). Germline assignment: CDR1 MNHEY and CDR2 SVGEGT. The CDR3 runs to 17 residues.